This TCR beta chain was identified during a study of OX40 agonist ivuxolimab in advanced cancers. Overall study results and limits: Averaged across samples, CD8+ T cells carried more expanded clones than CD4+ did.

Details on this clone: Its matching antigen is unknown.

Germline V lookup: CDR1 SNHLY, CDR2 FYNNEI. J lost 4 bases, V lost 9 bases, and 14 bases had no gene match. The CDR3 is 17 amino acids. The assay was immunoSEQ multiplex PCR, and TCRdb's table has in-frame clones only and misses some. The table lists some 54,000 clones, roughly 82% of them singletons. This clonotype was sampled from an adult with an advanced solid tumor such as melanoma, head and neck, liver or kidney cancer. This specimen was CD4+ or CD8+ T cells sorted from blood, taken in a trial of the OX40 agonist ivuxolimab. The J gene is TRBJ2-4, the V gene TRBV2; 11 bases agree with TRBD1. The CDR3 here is CASPPGQGVQLKNIQYF. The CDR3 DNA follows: TGTGCCAGTCCTCCGGGACAGGGGGTTCAGCTGAAAAACATTCAGTACTTC.